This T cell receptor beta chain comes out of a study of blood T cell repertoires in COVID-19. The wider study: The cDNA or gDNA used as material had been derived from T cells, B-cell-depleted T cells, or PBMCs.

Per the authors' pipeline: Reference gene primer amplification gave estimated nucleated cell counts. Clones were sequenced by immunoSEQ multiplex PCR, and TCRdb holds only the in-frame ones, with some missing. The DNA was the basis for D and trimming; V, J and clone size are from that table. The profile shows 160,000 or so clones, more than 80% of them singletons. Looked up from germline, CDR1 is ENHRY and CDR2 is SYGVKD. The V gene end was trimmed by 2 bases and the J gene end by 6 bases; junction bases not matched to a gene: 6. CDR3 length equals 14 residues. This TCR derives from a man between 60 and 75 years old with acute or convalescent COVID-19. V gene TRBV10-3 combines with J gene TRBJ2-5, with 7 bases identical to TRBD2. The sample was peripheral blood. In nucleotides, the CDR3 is TGTGCCATCAGTGAGGGCGGGGGTGGACAGACCCAGTACTTC. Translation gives CAISEGGGGQTQYF.